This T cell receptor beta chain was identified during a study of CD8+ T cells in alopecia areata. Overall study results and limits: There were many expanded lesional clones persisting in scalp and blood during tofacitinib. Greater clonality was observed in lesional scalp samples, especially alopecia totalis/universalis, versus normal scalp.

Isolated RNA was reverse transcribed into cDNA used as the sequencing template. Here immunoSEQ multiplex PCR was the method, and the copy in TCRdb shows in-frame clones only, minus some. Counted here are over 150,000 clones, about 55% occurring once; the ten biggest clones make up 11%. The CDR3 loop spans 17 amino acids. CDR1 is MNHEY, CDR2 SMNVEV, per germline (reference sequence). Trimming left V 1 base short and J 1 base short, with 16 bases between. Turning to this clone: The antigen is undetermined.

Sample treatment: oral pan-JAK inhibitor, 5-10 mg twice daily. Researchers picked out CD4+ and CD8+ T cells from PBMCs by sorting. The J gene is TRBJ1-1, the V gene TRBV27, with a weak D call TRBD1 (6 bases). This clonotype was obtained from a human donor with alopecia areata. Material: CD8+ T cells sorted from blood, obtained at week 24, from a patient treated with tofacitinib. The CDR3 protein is CASSLFVLGGGNTEAFF. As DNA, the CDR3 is TGTGCCAGCAGTTTATTCGTCTTGGGAGGGGGGAACACTGAAGCTTTCTTT.